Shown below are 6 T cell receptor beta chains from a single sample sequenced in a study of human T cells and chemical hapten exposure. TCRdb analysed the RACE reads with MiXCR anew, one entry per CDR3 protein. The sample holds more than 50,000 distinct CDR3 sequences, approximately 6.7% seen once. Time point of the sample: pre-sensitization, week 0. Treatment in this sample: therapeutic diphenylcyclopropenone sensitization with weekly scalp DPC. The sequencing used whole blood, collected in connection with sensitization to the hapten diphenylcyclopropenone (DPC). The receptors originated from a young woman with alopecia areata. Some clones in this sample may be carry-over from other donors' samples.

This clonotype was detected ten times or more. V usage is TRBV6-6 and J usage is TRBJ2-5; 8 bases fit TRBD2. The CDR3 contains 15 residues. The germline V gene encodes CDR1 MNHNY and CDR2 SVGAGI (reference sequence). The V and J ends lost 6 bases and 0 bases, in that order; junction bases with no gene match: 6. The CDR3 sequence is CASSLSGAYQETQYF. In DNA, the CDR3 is TGTGCCAGCAGCCTTAGCGGGGCCTACCAAGAGACCCAGTACTTC.

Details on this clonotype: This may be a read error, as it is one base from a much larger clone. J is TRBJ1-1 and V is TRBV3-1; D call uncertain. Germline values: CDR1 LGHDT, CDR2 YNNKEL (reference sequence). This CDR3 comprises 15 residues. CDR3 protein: CASSPHGQANTEALF. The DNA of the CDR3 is TGTGCCAGCAGCCCCCACGGGCAGGCGAACACTGAAGCTCTCTTT.

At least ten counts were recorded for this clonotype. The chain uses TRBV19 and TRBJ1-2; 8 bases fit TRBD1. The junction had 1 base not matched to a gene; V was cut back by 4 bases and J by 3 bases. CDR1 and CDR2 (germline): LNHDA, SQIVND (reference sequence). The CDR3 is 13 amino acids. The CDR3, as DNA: TGTGCCAGTAGTAGGGGACAGGACTATGGCTACACCTTC. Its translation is CASSRGQDYGYTF. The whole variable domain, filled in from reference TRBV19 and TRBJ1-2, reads DGGITQSPKYLFRKEGQNVTLSCEQNLNHDAMYWYRQDPGQGLRLIYYSQIVNDFQKGDIAEGYSVSREKKESFPLTVTSAQKNPTAFYLCASSRGQDYGYTFGSGTRLTVV.

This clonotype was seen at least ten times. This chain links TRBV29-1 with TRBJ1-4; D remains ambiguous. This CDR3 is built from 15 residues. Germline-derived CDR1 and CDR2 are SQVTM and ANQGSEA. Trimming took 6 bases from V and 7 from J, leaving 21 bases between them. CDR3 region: CSVKGVPFEGEKLFF. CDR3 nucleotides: TGCAGCGTGAAAGGCGTCCCCTTCGAGGGTGAAAAACTGTTTTTT.

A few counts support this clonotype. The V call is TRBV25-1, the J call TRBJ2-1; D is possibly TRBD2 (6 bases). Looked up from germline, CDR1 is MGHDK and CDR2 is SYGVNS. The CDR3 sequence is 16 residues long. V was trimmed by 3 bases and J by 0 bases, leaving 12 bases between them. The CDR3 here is CASSDPSAASYNEQFF. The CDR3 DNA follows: TGTGCCAGCAGTGACCCTAGCGCCGCCTCCTACAATGAGCAGTTCTTC.

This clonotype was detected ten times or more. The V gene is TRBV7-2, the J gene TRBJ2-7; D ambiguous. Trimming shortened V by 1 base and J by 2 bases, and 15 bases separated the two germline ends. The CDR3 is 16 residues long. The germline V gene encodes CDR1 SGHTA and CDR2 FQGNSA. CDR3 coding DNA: TGTGCCAGCAGCTTAGAGGTTTTAGTAATTACCTACGAGCAGTACTTC. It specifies CASSLEVLVITYEQYF. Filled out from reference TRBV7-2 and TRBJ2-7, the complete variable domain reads GAGVSQSPSNKVTEKGKDVELRCDPISGHTALYWYRQSLGQGLEFLIYFQGNSAPDKSGLPSDRFSAERTGGSVSTLTIQRTQQEDSAVYLCASSLEVLVITYEQYFGPGTRLTVT.